The 15 T cell receptor beta chains below all came from one sample that was sequenced in a study of blood T cell repertoires in COVID-19. TCRdb's copy holds only in-frame clones and misses some; the assay was immunoSEQ multiplex PCR. The profile covers approximately 350,000 clones, with roughly 90% appearing a single time and less than 9% taken by the ten largest. The sequenced material came from peripheral blood. Every receptor here comes from a woman aged 55 to 70 with COVID-19, enrolled during active disease.

The genes are TRBV19 and TRBJ1-1, with TRBD1 as a possible D gene (5 bases). The V end was cut by 3 bases, the J end by 0 bases, with 17 bases between. From germline, CDR1 is LNHDA and CDR2 SQIVND (reference sequence). The CDR3 is 17 amino acids. CDR3 coding DNA: TGTGCCAGTAGTATTACCGGGGAGGGGTTTATGAACACTGAAGCTTTCTTT. Amino acid sequence: CASSITGEGFMNTEAFF. Complete variable domain (other parts from reference TRBV19 and TRBJ1-1): DGGITQSPKYLFRKEGQNVTLSCEQNLNHDAMYWYRQDPGQGLRLIYYSQIVNDFQKGDIAEGYSVSREKKESFPLTVTSAQKNPTAFYLCASSITGEGFMNTEAFFGQGTRLTVV.

CDR3 region: CASSSDSYGYTF. The CDR3 DNA sequence: TGTGCCAGCAGCTCGGACAGCTATGGCTACACCTTC. This sequence joins TRBV11-2 and TRBJ1-2, with D perhaps TRBD1 (6 bases). V dropped 4 bases and J dropped 4 bases, with 7 bases sitting between them. The CDR3 loop spans 12 amino acids. Germline CDR1 reads SGHAT; CDR2 reads FQNNGV.

The genes are TRBV6-6 and TRBJ1-1, with 7 bases matching TRBD1. The CDR3 length is 14 residues. Germline CDR1 reads MNHNY; CDR2 reads SVGAGI (reference sequence). V trimming: 5 bases; J trimming: 1 base; junction bases outside the gene matches: 4. The CDR3 DNA is TGTGCCAGCAGTCCCGGACAGGCGAACACTGAAGCTTTCTTT. The encoded protein is CASSPGQANTEAFF.

V gene TRBV18 combines with J gene TRBJ2-1; 10 nucleotides agree with TRBD1. The CDR3 runs 16 residues. Germline-derived CDR1 and CDR2 are KGHSH and LQKENI. With 2 bases clipped from V and 4 bases from J, the junction kept 5 bases outside the gene matches. The CDR3 sequence: CASSPVGTGVYNEQFF. CDR3 coding DNA: TGTGCCAGCTCACCAGTCGGGACAGGGGTGTACAATGAGCAGTTCTTC.

This clone has only a few counts. The V call is TRBV4-1, the J call TRBJ1-3; D not certain. V lost 2 bases to trimming and J lost 0 bases, with 17 bases between them. Germline loops: CDR1 MGHRA, CDR2 YSYEKL. The CDR3 is made up of 18 amino acids. CDR3 sequence: CASSQPSFRRPSGNTIYF. The CDR3, as DNA: TGCGCCAGCAGCCAACCTTCTTTTAGGCGGCCCTCTGGAAACACCATATATTTT.

This chain uses TRBV10-3 with TRBJ2-2; 7 positions match TRBD2. Germline V CDR1 and CDR2: ENHRY, SYGVKD. After removal of 11 bases from V and 1 base from J, the junction contained 7 bases not matched to a gene. This CDR3 region has 14 residues. CDR3 protein: CASVAGWNTGELFF. DNA of the CDR3: TGTGCCTCGGTAGCGGGCTGGAACACCGGGGAGCTGTTTTTT.

V is TRBV3-1 (or the pseudogene TRBV3-2) and J is TRBJ1-2; the D gene is possibly TRBD1 (6 bases). This CDR3 contains 13 residues. The ends were cut back, 3 bases at V and 7 bases at J, with 12 bases in the middle. Germline CDR1 and CDR2: LGHDT and YNNKEL (reference sequence). This chain's CDR3 is CASSHQGSGGYTF. The CDR3 bases are TGTGCCAGCAGCCACCAGGGGTCAGGTGGCTACACCTTC.

In this sample, this clone turned up a few times. The sample carries other DNA sequences with the same CDR3. The chain joins TRBV6-5 to TRBJ1-2; D is perhaps TRBD1 (5 bases). Germline V gives CDR1 MNHEY, CDR2 SVGAGI. Trimming pared 0 bases from V and 2 bases from J, leaving 10 bases between. The CDR3 contains 15 residues. CDR3 in DNA: TGTGCCAGCAGTTACTCTTCGGGGGGGAACTATGGCTACACCTTC. It encodes CASSYSSGGNYGYTF.

This sequence joins TRBV7-9 and TRBJ2-7; the match to TRBD1 covers 7 bases. The CDR3 totals 15 residues. Looked up from germline, CDR1 is SEHNR and CDR2 is FQNEAQ (reference sequence). Losses at the gene ends were 5 bases for V and 0 bases for J; bases not matched to a gene: 7. CDR3 residues: CASSKDRANSYEQYF. As DNA, the CDR3 is TGTGCCAGCAGCAAAGACAGGGCCAACTCCTACGAGCAGTACTTC.

The V call is TRBV6-5, the J call TRBJ1-5; D is ambiguous. The V end was cut by 6 bases, the J end by 4 bases, with 13 bases between. This CDR3 comprises 14 residues. In germline, CDR1 is MNHEY, CDR2 SVGAGI. In nucleotides, the CDR3 is TGTGCCAGCAGGTGGCCGGGCGGGAATCAGCCCCAGCATTTT. It codes for CASRWPGGNQPQHF.

This clone was counted a single time. The gene calls are TRBV7-2 and TRBJ2-7; no definite D call. The CDR3 has 14 residues. Germline lookup yields CDR1 SGHTA and CDR2 FQGNSA. Trimming removed 2 bases at V and 3 bases at J, with 11 bases between. The CDR3 bases are TGTGCCAGCAGCTTACAAAACCAGGTCTACGAGCAGTACTTC. Translated: CASSLQNQVYEQYF. The variable domain in full, with the rest retrieved from reference TRBV7-2 and TRBJ2-7, is GAGVSQSPSNKVTEKGKDVELRCDPISGHTALYWYRQSLGQGLEFLIYFQGNSAPDKSGLPSDRFSAERTGGSVSTLTIQRTQQEDSAVYLCASSLQNQVYEQYFGPGTRLTVT.

The chain has TRBV6-5 and TRBJ1-5; TRBD1 is a possible D gene (6 bases). This CDR3 is 14 amino acids long. CDR1 is MNHEY, CDR2 SVGAGI, per germline. Trimming removed 6 bases at V and 5 bases at J, with 14 bases between. This CDR3 reads CASSPGTRHQPQHF. CDR3 sequence (DNA): TGTGCCAGCAGCCCCGGGACACGGCATCAGCCCCAGCATTTT.

This chain connects TRBV19 to TRBJ1-2; D unresolved. The CDR3 loop spans 14 amino acids. Germline V gene sequence: CDR1 LNHDA, CDR2 SQIVND (reference sequence). V was trimmed by 5 bases and J by 2 bases, leaving 12 bases between them. The CDR3 DNA reads as TGTGCCAGTAGTGACGCGGCGGTAAACTATGGCTACACCTTC. Its translation is CASSDAAVNYGYTF.

This clone was recorded a few times. The V and J genes are TRBV7-9 and TRBJ1-4; no reliable D call. CDR3 length: 16 residues. Per germline, CDR1 SEHNR and CDR2 FQNEAQ (reference sequence). Trimming cost V 5 bases and J 0 bases, with 13 bases left between them. CDR3 protein: CASSARTFATNEKLFF. The CDR3 coding sequence is TGTGCCAGCAGCGCGCGAACCTTCGCAACTAATGAAAAACTGTTTTTT.

The CDR3 DNA follows: TGTGCCAGCAGCTTAACGGCTAGCGGGGGCATAAATGAGCAGTTCTTC. Protein sequence: CASSLTASGGINEQFF. V and J are TRBV7-3 and TRBJ2-1, with 10 bases identical to TRBD2. The CDR3 is 16 amino acids. Unmatched junction bases numbered 6, after V lost 0 bases and J lost 7 bases. Germline V CDR1 and CDR2: SGHTA, FQGTGA.